This TCR beta chain was documented in a study of vaccination and CD4 T cells after COVID-19. Study in general: Participants were vaccinated with two doses, given as either BNT162b2 or mRNA-1273 vaccine.

Stated treatment: 10-day PBMC culture with coronavirus spike peptide pools or control peptides (ViraFEST assay). Antigen-specific T cells were expanded with peptide pools by ViraFEST, and TCRs were then sequenced. Study-wide results and caveats: Among reactive clones from convalescent patients, a median roughly 90% appeared only post-vaccination. Spike mono-reactivity held for 304 of 307 vaccine-specific clones in convalescent patients.

Scientists ran DNA taken from cultured CD4+ T cells through the Oncomine TCR Beta short-read assay for sequencing. TCRdb re-called the PCR reads with MiXCR, one entry per CDR3 protein. The sample lists about 15,000 distinct CDR3 sequences; about 30% were seen once. CDR1 and CDR2 from the germline V gene are MNHEY and SVGAGI. V was clipped by 0 bases and J by 6 bases, with 14 bases between them. The CDR3 consists of 15 residues. To note about this clonotype: Its antigen is still unknown.

Sequencing was performed on cultured CD4+ T cells from blood. The rearrangement joins TRBV6-5 to TRBJ1-1; the D is unclear. The sequence was collected from a human donor with COVID-19. The CDR3 sequence: CASSYSKSGIPEAFF. CDR3 in DNA: TGTGCCAGCAGTTACTCGAAGTCCGGGATCCCTGAAGCTTTCTTT.